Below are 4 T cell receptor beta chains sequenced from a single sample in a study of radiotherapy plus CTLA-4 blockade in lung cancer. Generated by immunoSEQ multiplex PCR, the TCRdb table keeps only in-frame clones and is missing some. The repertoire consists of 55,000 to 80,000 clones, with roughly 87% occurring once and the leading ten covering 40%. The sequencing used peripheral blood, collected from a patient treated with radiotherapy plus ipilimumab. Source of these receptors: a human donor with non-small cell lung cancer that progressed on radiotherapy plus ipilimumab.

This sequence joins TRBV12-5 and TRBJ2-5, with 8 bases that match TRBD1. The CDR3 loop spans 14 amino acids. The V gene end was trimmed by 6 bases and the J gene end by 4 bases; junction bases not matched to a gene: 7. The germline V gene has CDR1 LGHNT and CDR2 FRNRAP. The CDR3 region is CASGTGTGSETQYF. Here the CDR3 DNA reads TGTGCTAGTGGGACCGGGACAGGCTCAGAGACCCAGTACTTC.

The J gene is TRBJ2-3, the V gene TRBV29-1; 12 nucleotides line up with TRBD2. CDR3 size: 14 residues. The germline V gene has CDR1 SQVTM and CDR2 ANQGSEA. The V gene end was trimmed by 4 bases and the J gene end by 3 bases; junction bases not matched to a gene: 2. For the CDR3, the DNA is TGCAGCGTTGCCGGGACTAGCGGGACAGATACGCAGTATTTT. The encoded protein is CSVAGTSGTDTQYF.

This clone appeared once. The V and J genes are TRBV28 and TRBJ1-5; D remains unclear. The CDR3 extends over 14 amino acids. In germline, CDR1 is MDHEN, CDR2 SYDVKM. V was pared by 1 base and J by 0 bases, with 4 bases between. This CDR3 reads CASSLSGSNQPQHF. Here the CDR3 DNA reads TGTGCCAGCAGTTTATCTGGTAGCAATCAGCCCCAGCATTTT.

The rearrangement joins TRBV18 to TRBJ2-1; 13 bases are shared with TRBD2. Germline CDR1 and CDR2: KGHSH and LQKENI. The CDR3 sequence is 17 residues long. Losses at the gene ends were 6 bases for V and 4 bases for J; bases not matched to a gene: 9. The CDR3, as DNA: TGTGCCAGCTCTCGCGTTCCGGGACTAGCGGGATACAATGAGCAGTTCTTC. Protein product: CASSRVPGLAGYNEQFF.